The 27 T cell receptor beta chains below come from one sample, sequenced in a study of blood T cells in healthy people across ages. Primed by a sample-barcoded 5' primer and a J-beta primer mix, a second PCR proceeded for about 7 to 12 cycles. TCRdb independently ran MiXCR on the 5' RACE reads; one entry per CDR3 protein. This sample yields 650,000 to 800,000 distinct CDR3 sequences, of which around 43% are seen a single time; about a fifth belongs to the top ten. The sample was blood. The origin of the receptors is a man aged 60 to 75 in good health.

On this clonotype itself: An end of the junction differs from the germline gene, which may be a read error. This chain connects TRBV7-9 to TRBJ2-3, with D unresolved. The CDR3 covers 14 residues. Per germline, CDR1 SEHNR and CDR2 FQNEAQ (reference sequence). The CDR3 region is CSSSFGTSTDTQYF. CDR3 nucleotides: TGTTCCAGCAGCTTTGGTACTAGCACAGATACGCAGTATTTT.

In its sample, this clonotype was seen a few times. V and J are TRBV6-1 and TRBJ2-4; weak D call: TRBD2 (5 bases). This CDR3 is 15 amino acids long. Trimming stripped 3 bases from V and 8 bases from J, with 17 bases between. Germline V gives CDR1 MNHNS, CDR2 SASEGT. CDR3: CASSEPYRGIDIQYF. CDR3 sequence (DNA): TGTGCCAGCAGTGAGCCCTATAGAGGGATTGACATTCAGTACTTC.

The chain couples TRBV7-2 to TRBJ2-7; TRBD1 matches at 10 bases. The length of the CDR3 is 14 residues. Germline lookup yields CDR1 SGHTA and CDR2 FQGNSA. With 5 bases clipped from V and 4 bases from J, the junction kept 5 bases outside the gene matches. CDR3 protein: CTSSRDRGEYEQYF. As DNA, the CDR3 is TGTACCAGCAGCCGGGACAGGGGAGAATACGAGCAGTACTTC.

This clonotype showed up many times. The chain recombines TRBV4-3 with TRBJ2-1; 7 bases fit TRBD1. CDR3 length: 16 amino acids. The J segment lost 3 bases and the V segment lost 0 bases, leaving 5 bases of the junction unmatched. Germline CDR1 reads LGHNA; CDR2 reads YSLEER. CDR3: CASSQDGAGGYNEQFF. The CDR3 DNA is TGCGCCAGCAGCCAAGATGGGGCAGGGGGCTACAATGAGCAGTTCTTC.

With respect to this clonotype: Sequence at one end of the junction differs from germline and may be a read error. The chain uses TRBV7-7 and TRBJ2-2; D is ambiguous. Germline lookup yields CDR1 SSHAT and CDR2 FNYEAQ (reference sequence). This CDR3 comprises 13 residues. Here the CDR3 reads CASSRISGGELFF. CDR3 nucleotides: TGTGCTAGCAGCCGTATCTCGGGCGGGGAGCTGTTTTTT.

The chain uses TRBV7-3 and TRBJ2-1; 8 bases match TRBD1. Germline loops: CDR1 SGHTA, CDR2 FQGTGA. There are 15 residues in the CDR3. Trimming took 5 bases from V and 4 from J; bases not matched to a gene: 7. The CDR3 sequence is CASSAMGQVYNEQFF. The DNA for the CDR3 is TGTGCCAGCAGCGCGATGGGACAGGTATACAATGAGCAGTTCTTC.

DNA of the CDR3: TGTGCCAGCAGACGGGGGTTAAATGGCTACACCTTC. Amino acid sequence: CASRRGLNGYTF. This chain joins TRBV2 and TRBJ1-2, with D tentatively TRBD1 (5 bases). Germline-derived CDR1 and CDR2 are SNHLY and FYNNEI. The CDR3 contains 12 residues. Trimming took 6 bases from V and 6 from J, leaving 11 bases between them.

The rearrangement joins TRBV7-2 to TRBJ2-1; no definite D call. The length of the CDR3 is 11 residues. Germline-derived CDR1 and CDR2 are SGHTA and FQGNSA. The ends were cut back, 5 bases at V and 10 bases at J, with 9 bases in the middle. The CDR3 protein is CASSPQLEQFF. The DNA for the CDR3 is TGTGCCAGCAGCCCCCAACTGGAGCAGTTCTTC.

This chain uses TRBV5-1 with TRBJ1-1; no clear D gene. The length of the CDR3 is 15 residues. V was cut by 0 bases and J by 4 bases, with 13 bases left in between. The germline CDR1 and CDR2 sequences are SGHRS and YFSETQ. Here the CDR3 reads CASSLAGQMSTEAFF. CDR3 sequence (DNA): TGCGCCAGCAGCTTGGCCGGTCAGATGAGCACTGAAGCTTTCTTT. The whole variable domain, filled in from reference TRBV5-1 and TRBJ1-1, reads KAGVTQTPRYLIKTRGQQVTLSCSPISGHRSVSWYQQTPGQGLQFLFEYFSETQRNKGNFPGRFSGRQFSNSRSEMNVSTLELGDSALYLCASSLAGQMSTEAFFGQGTRLTVV.

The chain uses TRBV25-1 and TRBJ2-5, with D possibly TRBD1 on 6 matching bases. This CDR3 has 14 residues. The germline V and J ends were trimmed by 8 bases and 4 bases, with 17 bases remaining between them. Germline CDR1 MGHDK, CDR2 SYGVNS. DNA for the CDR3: TGTGCCAGCGTCCCGACAGGCTTAAGAGAGACCCAGTACTTC. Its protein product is CASVPTGLRETQYF.

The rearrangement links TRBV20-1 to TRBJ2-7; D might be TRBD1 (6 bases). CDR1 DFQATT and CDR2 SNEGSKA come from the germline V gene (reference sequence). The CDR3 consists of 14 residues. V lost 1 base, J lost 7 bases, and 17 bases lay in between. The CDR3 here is CSARGPGTTGEQYF. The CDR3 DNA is TGCAGTGCTAGAGGTCCAGGAACAACAGGGGAGCAGTACTTC.

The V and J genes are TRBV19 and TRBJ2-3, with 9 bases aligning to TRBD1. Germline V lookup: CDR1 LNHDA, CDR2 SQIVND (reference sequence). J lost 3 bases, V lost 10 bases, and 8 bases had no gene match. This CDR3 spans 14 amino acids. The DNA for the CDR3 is TGTGCCACACAGGGGGCGGGGGAGACAGATACGCAGTATTTT. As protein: CATQGAGETDTQYF.

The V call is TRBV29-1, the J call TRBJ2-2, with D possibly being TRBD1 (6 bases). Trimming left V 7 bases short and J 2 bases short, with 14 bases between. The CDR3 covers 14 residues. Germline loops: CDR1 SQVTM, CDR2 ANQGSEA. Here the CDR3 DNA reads TGCAGCGCCCGTCGACAGGCCAACACCGGGGAGCTGTTTTTT. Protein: CSARRQANTGELFF.

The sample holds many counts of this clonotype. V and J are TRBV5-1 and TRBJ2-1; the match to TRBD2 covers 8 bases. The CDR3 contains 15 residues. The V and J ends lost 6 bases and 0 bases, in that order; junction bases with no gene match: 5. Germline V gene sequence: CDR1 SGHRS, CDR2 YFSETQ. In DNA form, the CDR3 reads TGCGCCAGCAAGGAGCGGGGGAGCTCCTACAATGAGCAGTTCTTC. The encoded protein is CASKERGSSYNEQFF.

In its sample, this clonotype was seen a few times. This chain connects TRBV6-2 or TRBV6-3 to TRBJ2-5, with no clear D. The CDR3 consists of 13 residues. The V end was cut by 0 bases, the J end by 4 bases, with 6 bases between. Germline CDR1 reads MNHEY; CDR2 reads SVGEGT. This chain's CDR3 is CASSYSSRETQYF. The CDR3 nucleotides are TGTGCCAGCAGTTACTCTTCACGAGAGACCCAGTACTTC.

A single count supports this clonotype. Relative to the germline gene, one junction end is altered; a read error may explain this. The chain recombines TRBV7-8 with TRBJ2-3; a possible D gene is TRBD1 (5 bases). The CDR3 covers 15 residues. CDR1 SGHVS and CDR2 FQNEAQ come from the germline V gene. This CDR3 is CASSSAGPSTDTQYF. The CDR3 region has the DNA TGTGCCAGCAGCTCCGCAGGGCCCAGCACGGATACGCAGTATTTT.

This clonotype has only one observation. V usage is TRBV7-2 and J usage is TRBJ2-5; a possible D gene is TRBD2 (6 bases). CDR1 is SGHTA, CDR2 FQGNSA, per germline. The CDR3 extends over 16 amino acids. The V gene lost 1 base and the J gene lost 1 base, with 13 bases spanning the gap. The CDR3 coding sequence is TGTGCCAGCAGCTTAGGGGGTAGCGGCCCCCAAGAGACCCAGTACTTC. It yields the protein CASSLGGSGPQETQYF.

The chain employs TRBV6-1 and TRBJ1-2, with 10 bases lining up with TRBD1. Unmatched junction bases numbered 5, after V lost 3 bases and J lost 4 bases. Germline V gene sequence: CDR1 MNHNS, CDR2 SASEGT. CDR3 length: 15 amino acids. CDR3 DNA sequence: TGTGCCAGCAGTGACCCGACAGGGGGCGGCTATGGCTACACCTTC. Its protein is CASSDPTGGGYGYTF.

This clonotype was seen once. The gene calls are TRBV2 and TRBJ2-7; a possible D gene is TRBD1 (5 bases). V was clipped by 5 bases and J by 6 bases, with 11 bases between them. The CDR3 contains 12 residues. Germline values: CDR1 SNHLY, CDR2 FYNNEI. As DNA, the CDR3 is TGTGCCAGCAGTAAAGACAGTCGCGAGCAGTACTTC. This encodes CASSKDSREQYF.

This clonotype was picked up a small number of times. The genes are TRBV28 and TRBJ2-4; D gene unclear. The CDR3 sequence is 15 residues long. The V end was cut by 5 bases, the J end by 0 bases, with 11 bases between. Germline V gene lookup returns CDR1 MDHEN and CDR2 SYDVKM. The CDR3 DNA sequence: TGTGCCAGCAGTCCGCTTTGGATAGCCAAAAACATTCAGTACTTC. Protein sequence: CASSPLWIAKNIQYF.

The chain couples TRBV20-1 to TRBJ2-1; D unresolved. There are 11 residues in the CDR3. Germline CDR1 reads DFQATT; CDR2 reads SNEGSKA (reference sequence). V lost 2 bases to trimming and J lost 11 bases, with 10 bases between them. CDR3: CSARYPSKQFF. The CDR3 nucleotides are TGCAGTGCTAGATATCCTAGTAAGCAGTTCTTC.

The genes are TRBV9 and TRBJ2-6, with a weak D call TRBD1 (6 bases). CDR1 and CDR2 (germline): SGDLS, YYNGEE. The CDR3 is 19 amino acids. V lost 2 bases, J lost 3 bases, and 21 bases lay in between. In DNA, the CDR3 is TGTGCCAGCAGCGTCTCTCAGGGGCAGGGCTTGGTTGGGGCCAACGTCCTGACTTTC. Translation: CASSVSQGQGLVGANVLTF.

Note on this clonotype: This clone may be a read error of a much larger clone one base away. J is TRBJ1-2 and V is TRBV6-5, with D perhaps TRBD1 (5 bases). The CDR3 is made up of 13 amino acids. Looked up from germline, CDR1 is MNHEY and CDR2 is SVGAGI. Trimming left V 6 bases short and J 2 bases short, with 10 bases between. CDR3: CASSRDWNYGYTF. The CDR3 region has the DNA TGTGCCAGCAGCCGGGACTGGAACTATGGCTACACCTTC.

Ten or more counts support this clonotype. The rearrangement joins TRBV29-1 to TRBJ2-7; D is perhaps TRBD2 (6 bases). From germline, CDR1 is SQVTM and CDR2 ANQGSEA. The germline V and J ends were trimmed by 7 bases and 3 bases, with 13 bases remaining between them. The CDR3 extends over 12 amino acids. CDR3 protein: CSAGGVYYEQYF. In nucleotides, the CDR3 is TGCAGCGCCGGAGGGGTTTACTACGAGCAGTACTTC.

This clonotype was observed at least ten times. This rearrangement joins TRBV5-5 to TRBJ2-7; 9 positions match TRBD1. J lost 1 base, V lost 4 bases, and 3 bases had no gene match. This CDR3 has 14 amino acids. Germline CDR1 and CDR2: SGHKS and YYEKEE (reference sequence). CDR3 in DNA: TGTGCCAGCAGCAGACAGGGGGGATCCTACGAGCAGTACTTC. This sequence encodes CASSRQGGSYEQYF. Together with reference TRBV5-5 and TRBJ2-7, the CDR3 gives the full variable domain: DAGVTQSPTHLIKTRGQQVTLRCSPISGHKSVSWYQQVLGQGPQFIFQYYEKEERGRGNFPDRFSARQFPNYSSELNVNALLLGDSALYLCASSRQGGSYEQYFGPGTRLTVT.

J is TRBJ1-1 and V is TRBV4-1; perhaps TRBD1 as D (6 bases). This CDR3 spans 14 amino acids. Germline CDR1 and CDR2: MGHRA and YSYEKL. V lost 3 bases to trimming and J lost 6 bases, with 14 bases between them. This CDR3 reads CASSQSGRGAEAFF. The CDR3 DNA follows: TGCGCCAGCAGCCAGTCTGGCAGGGGCGCTGAAGCTTTCTTT.

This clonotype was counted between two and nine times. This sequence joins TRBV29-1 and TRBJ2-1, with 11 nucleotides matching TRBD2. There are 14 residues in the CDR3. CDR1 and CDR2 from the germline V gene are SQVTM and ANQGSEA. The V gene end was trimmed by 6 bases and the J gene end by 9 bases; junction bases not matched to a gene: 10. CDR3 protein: CSVETSGERGEQFF. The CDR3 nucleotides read TGCAGCGTCGAGACTAGCGGGGAGAGGGGTGAGCAGTTCTTC.